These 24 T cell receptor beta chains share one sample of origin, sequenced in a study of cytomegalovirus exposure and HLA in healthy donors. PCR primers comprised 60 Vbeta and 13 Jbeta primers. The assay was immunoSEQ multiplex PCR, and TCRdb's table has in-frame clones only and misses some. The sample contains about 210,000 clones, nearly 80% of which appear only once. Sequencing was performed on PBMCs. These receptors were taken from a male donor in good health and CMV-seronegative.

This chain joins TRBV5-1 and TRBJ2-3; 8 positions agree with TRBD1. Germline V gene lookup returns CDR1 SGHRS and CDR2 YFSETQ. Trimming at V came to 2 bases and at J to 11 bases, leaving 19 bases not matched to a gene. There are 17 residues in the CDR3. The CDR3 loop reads CASSFDWTGPAAVVQYF. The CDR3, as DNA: TGCGCCAGCAGCTTTGACTGGACAGGGCCCGCGGCAGTTGTGCAGTATTTT.

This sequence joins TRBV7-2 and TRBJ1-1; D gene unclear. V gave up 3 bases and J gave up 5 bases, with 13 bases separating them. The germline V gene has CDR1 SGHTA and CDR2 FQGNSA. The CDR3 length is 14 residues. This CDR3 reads CASSLGLGWTEAFF. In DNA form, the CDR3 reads TGTGCCAGCAGCTTGGGCCTGGGTTGGACTGAAGCTTTCTTT.

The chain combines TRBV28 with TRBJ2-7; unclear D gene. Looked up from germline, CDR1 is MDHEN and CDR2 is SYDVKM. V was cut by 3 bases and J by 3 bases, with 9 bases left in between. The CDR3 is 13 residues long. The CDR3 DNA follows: TGTGCCAGCAGTTTTATACAGAACTACGAGCAGTACTTC. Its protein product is CASSFIQNYEQYF.

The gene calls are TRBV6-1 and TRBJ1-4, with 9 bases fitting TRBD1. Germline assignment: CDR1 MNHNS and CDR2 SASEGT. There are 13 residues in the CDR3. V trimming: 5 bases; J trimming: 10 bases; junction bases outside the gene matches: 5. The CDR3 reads CASSTQTGGKLFF. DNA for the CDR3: TGTGCCAGCAGTACCCAGACAGGGGGAAAACTGTTTTTT.

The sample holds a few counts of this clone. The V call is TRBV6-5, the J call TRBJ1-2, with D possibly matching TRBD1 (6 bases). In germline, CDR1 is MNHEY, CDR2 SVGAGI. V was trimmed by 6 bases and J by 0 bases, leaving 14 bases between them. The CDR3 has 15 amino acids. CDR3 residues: CASRGGGATNYGYTF. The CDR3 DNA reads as TGTGCCAGCAGGGGAGGGGGAGCCACTAACTATGGCTACACCTTC.

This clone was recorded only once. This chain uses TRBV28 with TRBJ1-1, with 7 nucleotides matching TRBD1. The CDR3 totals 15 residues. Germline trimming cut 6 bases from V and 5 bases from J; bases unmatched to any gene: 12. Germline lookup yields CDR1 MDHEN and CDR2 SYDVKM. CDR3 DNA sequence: TGTGCCAGCAGCTCCCCCGAGGCAGGGGGGACTGAAGCTTTCTTT. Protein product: CASSSPEAGGTEAFF.

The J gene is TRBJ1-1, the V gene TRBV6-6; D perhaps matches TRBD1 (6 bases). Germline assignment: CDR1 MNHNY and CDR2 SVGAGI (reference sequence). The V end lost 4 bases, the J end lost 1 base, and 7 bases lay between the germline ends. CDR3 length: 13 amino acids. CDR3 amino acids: CASSLTGNTEAFF. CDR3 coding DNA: TGTGCCAGCAGTTTGACAGGGAACACTGAAGCTTTCTTT.

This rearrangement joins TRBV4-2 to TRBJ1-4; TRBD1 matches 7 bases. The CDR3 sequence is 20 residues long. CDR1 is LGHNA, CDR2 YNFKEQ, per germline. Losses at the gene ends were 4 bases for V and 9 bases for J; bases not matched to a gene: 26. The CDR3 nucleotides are TGTGCCAGCAGCCTACCGGAAGGGGAGACGTCCTTGGACAGGCTCCAAAAACTGTTTTTT. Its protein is CASSLPEGETSLDRLQKLFF.

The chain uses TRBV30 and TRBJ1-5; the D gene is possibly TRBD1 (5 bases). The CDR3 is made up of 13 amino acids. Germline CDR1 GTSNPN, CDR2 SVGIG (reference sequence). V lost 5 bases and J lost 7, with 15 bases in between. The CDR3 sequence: CAWAHRSRQPQHF. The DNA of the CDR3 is TGTGCCTGGGCTCACAGGTCACGACAGCCCCAGCATTTT. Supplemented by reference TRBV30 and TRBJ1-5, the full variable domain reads SQTIHQWPATLVQPVGSPLSLECTVEGTSNPNLYWYRQAAGRGLQLLFYSVGIGQISSEVPQNLSASRPQDRQFILSSKKLLLSDSGFYLCAWAHRSRQPQHFGDGTRLSIL.

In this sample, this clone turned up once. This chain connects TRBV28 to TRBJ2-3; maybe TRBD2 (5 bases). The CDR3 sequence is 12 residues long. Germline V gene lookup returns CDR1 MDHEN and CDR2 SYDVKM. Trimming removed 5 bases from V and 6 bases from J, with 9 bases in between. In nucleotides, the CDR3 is TGTGCCAGCAGTATCCGGAGGGATACGCAGTATTTT. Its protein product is CASSIRRDTQYF.

CDR3 bases: TGTGCCAGCAGCGCCAGGGGGCTCGGGGAGCTGTTTTTT. As protein: CASSARGLGELFF. This sequence joins TRBV9 and TRBJ2-2; TRBD1 matches at 8 bases. The V gene end was trimmed by 3 bases and the J gene end by 7 bases; junction bases not matched to a gene: 2. Germline CDR1 and CDR2: SGDLS and YYNGEE. This CDR3 region has 13 residues.

The CDR3 DNA follows: TGTGCCAGCAGCTTGAGGCCAGGCTATGGCTACACCTTC. Translated, it gives CASSLRPGYGYTF. The rearrangement uses TRBV5-8 and TRBJ1-2; D uncertain. V dropped 1 base and J dropped 4 bases, with 8 bases sitting between them. CDR1 SGHTS and CDR2 YDEGEE come from the germline V gene. The CDR3 spans 13 residues. Looking up the rest from reference TRBV5-8 and TRBJ1-2 gives the full variable domain: EAGVTQSPTHLIKTRGQQATLRCSPISGHTSVYWYQQALGLGLQFLLWYDEGEERNRGNFPPRFSGRQFPNYSSELNVNALELEDSALYLCASSLRPGYGYTFGSGTRLTVV.

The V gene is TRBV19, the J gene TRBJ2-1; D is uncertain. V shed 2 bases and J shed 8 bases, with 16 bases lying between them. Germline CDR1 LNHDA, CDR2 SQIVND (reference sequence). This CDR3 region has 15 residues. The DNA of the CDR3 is TGTGCCAGTAGTATAAACCCCTCTGCTAAAGATGAGCAGTTCTTC. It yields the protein CASSINPSAKDEQFF.

CDR3 sequence (DNA): TGTGCCAGCTCACCATTAGGACAGGGGACCACTGAAGCTTTCTTT. Protein product: CASSPLGQGTTEAFF. This chain links TRBV18 with TRBJ1-1; 9 positions agree with TRBD1. The CDR3 is 15 amino acids. Germline CDR1 and CDR2: KGHSH and LQKENI. Trimming took 2 bases from V and 4 from J; bases not matched to a gene: 5.

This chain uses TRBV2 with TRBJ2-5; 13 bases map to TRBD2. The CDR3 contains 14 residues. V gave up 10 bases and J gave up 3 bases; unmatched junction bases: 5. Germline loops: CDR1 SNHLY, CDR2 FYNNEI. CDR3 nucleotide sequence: TGTGCCACCCCCGGACTAGCGGGGGAAGAGACCCAGTACTTC. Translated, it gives CATPGLAGEETQYF.

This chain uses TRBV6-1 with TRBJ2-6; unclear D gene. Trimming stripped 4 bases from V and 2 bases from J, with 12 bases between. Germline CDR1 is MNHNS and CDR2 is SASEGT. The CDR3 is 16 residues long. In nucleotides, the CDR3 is TGTGCCAGCAGTGCTCGGCGGTGGGCTGGGGCCAACGTCCTGACTTTC. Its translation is CASSARRWAGANVLTF.

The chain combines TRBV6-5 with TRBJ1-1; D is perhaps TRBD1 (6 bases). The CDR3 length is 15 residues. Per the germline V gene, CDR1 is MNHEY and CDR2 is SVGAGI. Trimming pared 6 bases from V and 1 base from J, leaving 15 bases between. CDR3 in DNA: TGTGCCAGCAGCCCACAGGGAGAGCAGAACACTGAAGCTTTCTTT. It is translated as CASSPQGEQNTEAFF.

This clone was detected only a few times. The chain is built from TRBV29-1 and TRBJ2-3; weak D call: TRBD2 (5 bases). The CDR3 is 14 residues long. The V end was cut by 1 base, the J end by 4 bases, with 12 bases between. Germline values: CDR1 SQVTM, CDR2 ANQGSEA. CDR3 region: CSVEGGLNADTQYF. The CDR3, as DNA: TGCAGCGTTGAAGGCGGGCTGAACGCAGATACGCAGTATTTT.

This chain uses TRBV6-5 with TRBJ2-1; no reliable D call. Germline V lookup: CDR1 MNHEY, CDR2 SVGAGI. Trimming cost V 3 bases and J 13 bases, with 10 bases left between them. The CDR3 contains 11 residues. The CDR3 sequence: CASSYLSFQFF. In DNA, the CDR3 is TGTGCCAGCAGTTATCTGAGCTTCCAGTTCTTC.

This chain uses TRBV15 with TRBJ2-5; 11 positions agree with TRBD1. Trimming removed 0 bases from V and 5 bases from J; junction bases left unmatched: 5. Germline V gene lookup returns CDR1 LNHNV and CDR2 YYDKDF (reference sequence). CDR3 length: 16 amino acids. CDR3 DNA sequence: TGTGCCACCAGCAGAGATCGGACAGGGGGCGCGGAGACCCAGTACTTC. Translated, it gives CATSRDRTGGAETQYF.

The CDR3, as DNA: TGTGCCAGCTCCCGAGCGGAGGATGGCTACACCTTC. Translated: CASSRAEDGYTF. The chain combines TRBV18 with TRBJ1-2, with D hard to call. CDR3 size: 12 residues. CDR1 is KGHSH and CDR2 is LQKENI in the germline V gene. V shed 6 bases and J shed 6 bases, with 11 bases lying between them.

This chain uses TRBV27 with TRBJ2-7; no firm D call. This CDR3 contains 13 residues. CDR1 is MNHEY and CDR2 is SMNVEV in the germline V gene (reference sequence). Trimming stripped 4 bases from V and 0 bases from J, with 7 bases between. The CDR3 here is CASSYGNSYEQYF. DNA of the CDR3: TGTGCCAGCAGTTATGGCAACTCCTACGAGCAGTACTTC.

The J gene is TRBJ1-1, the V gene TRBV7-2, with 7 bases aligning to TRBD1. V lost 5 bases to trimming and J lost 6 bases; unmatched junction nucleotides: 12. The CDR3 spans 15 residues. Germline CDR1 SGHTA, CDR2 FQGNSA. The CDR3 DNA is TGTGCCAGCAGCCTGCGACAGGGTGGGTTGGCTGAAGCTTTCTTT. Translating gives CASSLRQGGLAEAFF. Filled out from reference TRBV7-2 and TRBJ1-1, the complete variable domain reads GAGVSQSPSNKVTEKGKDVELRCDPISGHTALYWYRQSLGQGLEFLIYFQGNSAPDKSGLPSDRFSAERTGGSVSTLTIQRTQQEDSAVYLCASSLRQGGLAEAFFGQGTRLTVV.

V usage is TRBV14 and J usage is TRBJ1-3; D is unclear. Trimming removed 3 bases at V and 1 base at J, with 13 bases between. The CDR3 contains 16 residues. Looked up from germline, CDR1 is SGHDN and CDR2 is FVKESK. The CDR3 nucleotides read TGTGCCAGCAGCCAGCCGGGAAGTCAATCTGGAAACACCATATATTTT. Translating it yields CASSQPGSQSGNTIYF.